Each of the 3 T cell receptor beta chains below was sequenced from the same sample in a study of beta chain features in type 1 diabetes. Study conclusions and caveats: Patients with Type 1 diabetes showed moderately but significantly shorter TCRB CDR3s in all four CD4+ subsets.

Since all of the isolated RNA was reverse transcribed, expressed TCRB transcripts were what got sequenced. Sequencing used immunoSEQ multiplex PCR; TCRdb keeps in-frame clones, though not all of them. The data hold 500,000 to 850,000 clones, with roughly an eighth observed a single time. Their specific antigens are unknown. The sequencing input was naive CD4+ T cells from blood. The receptors here all came from a man between 18 and 29 years old with type 1 diabetes.

This clone was observed a handful of times. V is TRBV29-1 and J is TRBJ2-3, with D possibly TRBD1 on 6 matching bases. The CDR3 runs 13 residues. CDR1 SQVTM and CDR2 ANQGSEA come from the germline V gene. Here the CDR3 DNA reads TGCACCGTAGTTCGGGACAACACAGATACGCAGTATTTT. Its protein is CTVVRDNTDTQYF.

This clone was detected only once. CDR3 loop: CASSGGGNQPQHF. In DNA form, the CDR3 reads TGTGCCAGCAGCGGAGGGGGAAATCAGCCCCAGCATTTT. This chain connects TRBV5-6 to TRBJ1-5; D perhaps matches TRBD1 (6 bases). This CDR3 comprises 13 residues. The germline V gene has CDR1 SGHDT and CDR2 YYEEEE. V gave up 4 bases and J gave up 4 bases, with 9 bases separating them.

In this sample, this clone turned up a few times. The chain is built from TRBV2 and TRBJ2-5; either TRBD1 or TRBD2 may fit D (5 bases each). CDR3 length: 13 residues. With 6 bases removed from V and 5 bases from J, the gap between germline ends came to 13 bases. Germline CDR1 is SNHLY and CDR2 is FYNNEI. The CDR3 DNA reads TGTGCCAGCAGCAGTGAGGGGATGGAGACCCAGTACTTC. Protein: CASSSEGMETQYF. The full variable domain, rest sourced from reference TRBV2 and TRBJ2-5, is EPEVTQTPSHQVTQMGQEVILRCVPISNHLYFYWYRQILGQKVEFLVSFYNNEISEKSEIFDDQFSVERPDGSNFTLKIRSTKLEDSAMYFCASSSEGMETQYFGPGTRLLVL.